The clone carrying this T cell receptor (beta chain) was seen only once. V gave up 6 bases and J gave up 4 bases; unmatched junction bases: 2. There are 12 residues in the CDR3. Germline V lookup: CDR1 MDHEN, CDR2 SYDVKM. The sample comes from a study of cytomegalovirus exposure and HLA in healthy donors. The primer mix had 60 Vbeta and 13 Jbeta primers. Sequenced by immunoSEQ multiplex PCR; TCRdb stores in-frame clones only, minus some. The sample holds around 50,000 clones, about 79% seen once. This receptor was obtained from a man in his forties or fifties in good health and CMV-seronegative. The chain employs TRBV28 and TRBJ1-2; 7 bases align to TRBD1. Sequences were obtained from PBMCs. The CDR3 loop is CASRSGGYGYTF. CDR3 sequence (DNA): TGTGCCAGCAGATCAGGGGGCTATGGCTACACCTTC.